The clone carrying this T cell receptor beta chain has only a few counts. Its antigen remains unidentified. The sample comes from a study of beta chain features in type 1 diabetes. Study results and caveats: A potential influence of HLA type upon TCRB rearrangement remained unresolved herein.

CDR1 SGHDT and CDR2 YYEEEE come from the germline V gene. The CDR3 contains 14 residues. Trimming shortened V by 6 bases and J by 2 bases, and 14 bases separated the two germline ends. Using CD45RO/CCR7/CD25/CD127/CD95/CD27, CD4+ naive, central memory, regulatory and stem cell-like memory cells were sorted. Purity of each sorted population was above 95%. TCRB transcripts that were expressed got sequenced, as all of the isolated RNA had been reverse transcribed. Naive, central memory and regulatory T cell samples averaged roughly 3.8 million reads. Some clones are missing from TCRdb's copy, which holds only in-frame ones; the method was immunoSEQ multiplex PCR. The repertoire has approximately 300,000 clones, 9.5% to 11% of them found once; the top ten carry more than 0.015%.

This TCR derives from a woman in her 30s in good health. V gene TRBV5-6 combines with J gene TRBJ1-2; possible D gene TRBD1, 6 bases. The material sequenced was naive CD4+ T cells from blood. CDR3 region: CASIPGQGNYGYTF. The DNA for the CDR3 is TGTGCCAGCATCCCTGGGCAGGGGAACTATGGCTACACCTTC.